This TCR beta chain was observed in a study of blood T cell repertoires in COVID-19. About the study: Acute and convalescent COVID-19 specimens originated in the United States, Italy and Spain. T cells, B-cell-depleted T cells, or PBMCs supplied cDNA or gDNA.

Per the authors' pipeline: Reference gene primers were amplified, and this amplification served to estimate nucleated cell counts. Clones were sequenced by immunoSEQ multiplex PCR, and TCRdb holds only the in-frame ones, with some missing. The D gene and trimming were derived from the DNA, and the V and J assignments and clone size from that table. This sample carries around 150,000 clones, roughly four fifths of them seen once, and the ten largest clones take approximately 11%. Germline V CDR1 and CDR2: SNHLY, FYNNEI. Trimming left V 5 bases short and J 8 bases short, with 16 bases between. The CDR3 has 14 residues.

This TCR was sampled from a human donor in a cohort sampled during active COVID-19. The sequenced sample was peripheral blood. The chain joins TRBV2 to TRBJ2-1; a weak D match, TRBD1 (7 bases). The DNA of the CDR3 is TGTGCCAGCAGTCTCCGGTCCAGGGGGGATGAGCAGTTCTTC. Its translation: CASSLRSRGDEQFF.